These 31 T cell receptor beta chains were all obtained from the same sample, sequenced in a study of CD8+CD57+ T cells in acquired aplastic anemia. Profiles of TCR beta VDJ and CDR3 were generated from a genomic DNA template. One entry per CDR3 protein, called by TCRdb with MiXCR from the reads. The table shows about 200,000 distinct CDR3 sequences, with about 62% occurring only once. Before being chosen for sequencing, patients had shown CD8+CD57+ cell expansion by flow cytometry. The sequenced sample was sorted CD4+, CD8+, or CD8+CD57+ T cells (not recorded which) from PBMCs. The receptor source for this set is a human donor with aplastic anemia.

This clonotype was seen a single time. The chain uses TRBV20-1 and TRBJ2-7; 16 positions match TRBD2. This CDR3 comprises 13 residues. The J segment lost 12 bases and the V segment lost 5 bases, leaving 7 bases of the junction unmatched. Germline CDR1 and CDR2: DFQATT and SNEGSKA (reference sequence). The CDR3 sequence: CSAFPGLAGGLYF. The DNA of the CDR3 is TGCAGTGCTTTCCCGGGACTAGCGGGAGGGCTGTACTTC.

CDR3: CATSSSSPGLSDNEQFF. The CDR3 region has the DNA TGTGCCACCAGCAGCTCCAGCCCTGGACTCAGTGACAATGAGCAGTTCTTC. The chain joins TRBV15 to TRBJ2-1; D is possibly TRBD2 (5 bases). Trimming left V 3 bases short and J 5 bases short, with 20 bases between. This CDR3 is built from 17 residues. CDR1 and CDR2 from the germline V gene are LNHNV and YYDKDF (reference sequence).

This clonotype appeared a few times. The V and J genes are TRBV24-1 and TRBJ2-7; D perhaps matches TRBD2 (5 bases). The length of the CDR3 is 16 residues. CDR1 and CDR2 from the germline V gene are KGHDR and SFDVKD. V lost 2 bases, J lost 3 bases, and 16 bases lay in between. The chain's CDR3 is CATSDSPPGGYYEQYF. As DNA, the CDR3 is TGTGCCACCAGTGATTCCCCCCCCGGAGGCTACTACGAGCAGTACTTC.

Points on this clonotype: The junction differs from germline at one of its ends, possibly a read error. The DNA for the CDR3 is TGTGCCAGCCAAGCGGGTACCCGACAGGAAGTTTTCTTT. Residues: CASQAGTRQEVFF. The V and J genes are TRBV12-3 or TRBV12-4 and TRBJ1-1; perhaps TRBD1 as D (6 bases). The CDR3 sequence is 13 residues long.

The V call is TRBV6-4, the J call TRBJ2-1; TRBD2 agrees at 12 bases. Germline CDR1 MRHNA, CDR2 SNTAGT. The CDR3 extends over 15 amino acids. J gave up 6 bases and V 5 bases, and 5 bases lay outside the gene matches. DNA of the CDR3: TGTGCCAGCAGTCCAGCTAGCGGGGGGGCCAATGAGCAGTTCTTC. Amino acid sequence: CASSPASGGANEQFF.

V is TRBV6-6 and J is TRBJ1-1, with D uncertain. V was pared by 3 bases and J by 0 bases, with 8 bases between. The germline V gene has CDR1 MNHNY and CDR2 SVGAGI (reference sequence). The CDR3 is 14 residues long. CDR3 coding DNA: TGTGCCAGCAGTTATCAGTCCTTGAACACTGAAGCTTTCTTT. Translating gives CASSYQSLNTEAFF.

This clonotype turned up a few times. The chain joins TRBV7-6 to TRBJ2-5, with D unresolved. The CDR3 length is 12 residues. Trimming shortened V by 1 base and J by 3 bases, and 3 bases separated the two germline ends. CDR1 is SGHVS and CDR2 is FNYEAQ in the germline V gene. The CDR3, as DNA: TGTGCCAGCAGCTTAGGTGAAGAGACCCAGTACTTC. Its protein product is CASSLGEETQYF.

This chain connects TRBV2 to TRBJ2-7; possibly TRBD2 for D (7 bases). The germline CDR1 and CDR2 sequences are SNHLY and FYNNEI. There are 13 residues in the CDR3. The V end lost 7 bases, the J end lost 0 bases, and 10 bases lay between the germline ends. Written as DNA, the CDR3 is TGTGCCAGCATCGGGGGGCCCTCCTACGAGCAGTACTTC. This gives the protein CASIGGPSYEQYF.

The chain carries TRBV24-1 and TRBJ2-7, with a tentative D call TRBD1 (6 bases). V gave up 11 bases and J gave up 2 bases, with 33 bases separating them. The CDR3 has 19 residues. The germline V gene has CDR1 KGHDR and CDR2 SFDVKD. The CDR3 nucleotides are TGTGCCAGCTCACCACTTATAGGTAGTCTTGGACAGCCCCCCTACGAGCAGTACTTC. It specifies CASSPLIGSLGQPPYEQYF.

The chain uses TRBV6-5 and TRBJ2-1; 12 positions match TRBD2. Germline CDR1 MNHEY, CDR2 SVGAGI. The CDR3 is made up of 14 amino acids. The V and J ends lost 5 bases and 8 bases, in that order; junction bases with no gene match: 4. In DNA, the CDR3 is TGTGCCAGCAGTGGACTAGCGGGAAAACATGAGCAGTTCTTC. Protein product: CASSGLAGKHEQFF.

The V gene is TRBV5-6, the J gene TRBJ2-7; tentative D call: TRBD2 (5 bases). Trimming pared 2 bases from V and 4 bases from J, leaving 10 bases between. There are 13 residues in the CDR3. CDR1 and CDR2 (germline): SGHDT, YYEEEE. The CDR3 bases are TGTGCCAGCAGCTTCAGGACTCAGTACGAGCAGTACTTC. It translates to CASSFRTQYEQYF.

The chain uses TRBV6-6 and TRBJ2-1, with TRBD1 matching over 7 bases. V was clipped by 5 bases and J by 0 bases; unmatched bases: 4. CDR1 is MNHNY, CDR2 SVGAGI, per germline (reference sequence). The CDR3 contains 15 residues. In DNA, the CDR3 is TGTGCCAGCAGTACCCGGGACAGCTCCTACAATGAGCAGTTCTTC. Translated: CASSTRDSSYNEQFF.

A note on this clonotype: At one end, the junction sequence differs from germline, possibly due to a read error. The genes are TRBV5-1 and TRBJ2-3; 9 positions agree with TRBD2. This CDR3 contains 15 residues. CDR1 is SGHRS, CDR2 YFSETQ, per germline. CDR3 DNA sequence: TGCGCCAGCTGCTTAGGCGGGAGGGAGACAGATACGCAGTATTTT. It codes for CASCLGGRETDTQYF.

The chain is built from TRBV5-5 and TRBJ2-3, with 9 bases lining up with TRBD1. The CDR3 has 14 amino acids. The V gene end was trimmed by 3 bases and the J gene end by 11 bases; junction bases not matched to a gene: 10. Germline lookup yields CDR1 SGHKS and CDR2 YYEKEE (reference sequence). The CDR3 protein is CASSSGTGTDEQYF. Written as DNA, the CDR3 is TGTGCCAGCAGCTCCGGGACAGGGACTGATGAGCAGTATTTT. Together with reference TRBV5-5 and TRBJ2-3, the CDR3 gives the full variable domain: DAGVTQSPTHLIKTRGQQVTLRCSPISGHKSVSWYQQVLGQGPQFIFQYYEKEERGRGNFPDRFSARQFPNYSSELNVNALLLGDSALYLCASSSGTGTDEQYFGPGTRLTVL.

This clonotype occurred once. The chain joins TRBV7-9 to TRBJ2-7; possible D gene TRBD2, 6 bases. The V and J ends lost 3 bases and 0 bases respectively, with 12 bases between them. The length of the CDR3 is 15 residues. Germline V gene lookup returns CDR1 SEHNR and CDR2 FQNEAQ (reference sequence). CDR3 residues: CASSFNPGSSYEQYF. The CDR3 DNA sequence: TGTGCCAGCAGCTTTAACCCCGGGAGCTCCTACGAGCAGTACTTC.

This clonotype turned up a few times. The DNA for the CDR3 is TGTGCCAGCAGTGAACGGTATAGCAATCAGCCCCAGCATTTT. This gives the protein CASSERYSNQPQHF. This chain links TRBV2 with TRBJ1-5; no definite D call. Germline V gene lookup returns CDR1 SNHLY and CDR2 FYNNEI. This CDR3 is built from 14 residues. V lost 2 bases and J 0 bases, leaving 5 bases between the germline ends. Filled out from reference TRBV2 and TRBJ1-5, the complete variable domain reads EPEVTQTPSHQVTQMGQEVILRCVPISNHLYFYWYRQILGQKVEFLVSFYNNEISEKSEIFDDQFSVERPDGSNFTLKIRSTKLEDSAMYFCASSERYSNQPQHFGDGTRLSIL.

This clonotype is a singleton in its sample. The V and J genes are TRBV28 and TRBJ2-7; 10 bases map to TRBD2. The CDR3 loop spans 15 amino acids. Unmatched junction bases numbered 8, after V lost 6 bases and J lost 3 bases. Germline V gene sequence: CDR1 MDHEN, CDR2 SYDVKM. The CDR3 coding sequence is TGTGCCAGCAGCACCCCGGGACTAGCGCTCTACGAGCAGTACTTC. This translates into CASSTPGLALYEQYF.

This clonotype was recorded many times. The chain joins TRBV12-5 to TRBJ2-3; D gene ambiguous. The germline V and J ends were trimmed by 1 base and 2 bases, with 7 bases remaining between them. The CDR3 consists of 14 residues. Per germline, CDR1 LGHNT and CDR2 FRNRAP. As DNA, the CDR3 is TGTGCTAGTGGTTTGGGACCTTACACAGATACGCAGTATTTT. Protein: CASGLGPYTDTQYF.

This clonotype was counted a few times. The chain has TRBV2 and TRBJ2-7; D gene unclear. The V gene lost 7 bases and the J gene lost 6 bases, with 16 bases spanning the gap. CDR1 SNHLY and CDR2 FYNNEI come from the germline V gene. The CDR3 is 13 residues long. The CDR3 loop is CASNGVFTFEQYF. CDR3 bases: TGTGCCAGCAATGGAGTATTTACCTTCGAGCAGTACTTC. Using reference TRBV2 and TRBJ2-7 for the parts outside the CDR3, the full variable domain is EPEVTQTPSHQVTQMGQEVILRCVPISNHLYFYWYRQILGQKVEFLVSFYNNEISEKSEIFDDQFSVERPDGSNFTLKIRSTKLEDSAMYFCASNGVFTFEQYFGPGTRLTVT.

This clonotype was counted a few times. The chain uses TRBV12-3 or TRBV12-4 and TRBJ1-1; TRBD1 agrees at 7 bases. This CDR3 comprises 17 residues. The junction had 14 bases not matched to a gene; V was cut back by 6 bases and J by 1 base. This CDR3 reads CASSVGSGTAQNTEAFF. DNA of the CDR3: TGTGCCAGCAGCGTAGGGAGTGGGACAGCACAGAACACTGAAGCTTTCTTT.

J is TRBJ2-3 and V is TRBV7-8, with D perhaps matching TRBD1 (5 bases). This CDR3 contains 15 residues. Germline CDR1 reads SGHVS; CDR2 reads FQNEAQ. The germline V and J ends were trimmed by 2 bases and 1 base, with 10 bases remaining between them. The DNA for the CDR3 is TGTGCCAGCAGCTTACTCGTAGGGGGCACAGATACGCAGTATTTT. It encodes CASSLLVGGTDTQYF.

This clonotype was picked up one time. V and J are TRBV2 and TRBJ1-4, with TRBD1 matching over 7 bases. The junction had 3 bases not matched to a gene; V was cut back by 3 bases and J by 5 bases. This CDR3 spans 14 amino acids. CDR1 SNHLY and CDR2 FYNNEI come from the germline V gene. CDR3: CASSDRGANEKLFF. Here the CDR3 DNA reads TGTGCCAGCAGTGACAGGGGGGCGAATGAAAAACTGTTTTTT.

The gene calls are TRBV10-3 and TRBJ2-1, with D maybe TRBD1 (6 bases). Germline-derived CDR1 and CDR2 are ENHRY and SYGVKD. V lost 10 bases and J 6 bases, leaving 19 bases between the germline ends. There are 14 residues in the CDR3. CDR3 region: CASSDPGQGNEQFF. The DNA for the CDR3 is TGTGCCAGCAGCGATCCGGGACAAGGCAATGAGCAGTTCTTC.

V gene TRBV10-3 combines with J gene TRBJ2-1; D is undetermined. This CDR3 comprises 15 residues. V lost 0 bases and J 7 bases, leaving 13 bases between the germline ends. Germline CDR1 reads ENHRY; CDR2 reads SYGVKD. The CDR3 coding sequence is TGTGCCATCAGTGAGTCGTTAGCCTTGGGGAATGAGCAGTTCTTC. This encodes CAISESLALGNEQFF.

This sequence joins TRBV29-1 and TRBJ2-7; 7 positions agree with TRBD1. CDR1 is SQVTM and CDR2 is ANQGSEA in the germline V gene. Trimming cost V 4 bases and J 2 bases; bases outside gene matches: 11. The CDR3 spans 15 residues. CDR3 nucleotide sequence: TGCAGCGTTGCCGGAAGACAGGGCTTCCCCTACGAGCAGTACTTC. It is translated as CSVAGRQGFPYEQYF.

The rearrangement uses TRBV29-1 and TRBJ2-3; 7 bases line up with TRBD2. CDR3 length: 15 residues. CDR1 SQVTM and CDR2 ANQGSEA come from the germline V gene. Germline trimming cut 6 bases from V and 2 bases from J; bases unmatched to any gene: 11. CDR3 in amino acids: CSVSGGGSSTDTQYF. The CDR3 DNA is TGCAGCGTCTCGGGGGGAGGCAGCTCCACAGATACGCAGTATTTT.

The gene calls are TRBV20-1 and TRBJ1-4; possible D gene TRBD1, 5 bases. CDR3 length equals 14 residues. Trimming removed 1 base at V and 5 bases at J, with 11 bases between. Germline-derived CDR1 and CDR2 are DFQATT and SNEGSKA (reference sequence). The CDR3 region has the DNA TGCAGTGCTAGAGCCCGGGGCGGAAATGAAAAACTGTTTTTT. This sequence encodes CSARARGGNEKLFF.

The chain carries TRBV10-3 and TRBJ2-1; 8 bases line up with TRBD1. CDR3 length: 16 residues. Germline CDR1 ENHRY, CDR2 SYGVKD. V lost 2 bases, J lost 5 bases, and 8 bases stayed unmatched. CDR3: CAISERQGTPHNEQFF. The CDR3 DNA reads TGTGCCATCAGTGAGAGACAGGGGACCCCACACAATGAGCAGTTCTTC.

This clonotype was seen ten or more times. This chain connects TRBV7-3 to TRBJ2-7, with D tentatively TRBD2 (6 bases). V dropped 2 bases and J dropped 4 bases, with 18 bases sitting between them. Germline V gene data show CDR1 as SGHTA and CDR2 as FQGTGA. The CDR3 is 16 residues long. CDR3 loop: CASSLSAGPASYEQYF. In nucleotides, the CDR3 is TGTGCCAGCAGCTTATCCGCGGGACCGGCGAGTTACGAGCAGTACTTC.

This clonotype appeared many times. The chain combines TRBV5-1 with TRBJ1-6; no definite D call. This CDR3 has 17 amino acids. The ends were cut back, 0 bases at V and 2 bases at J, with 12 bases in the middle. Germline-derived CDR1 and CDR2 are SGHRS and YFSETQ. CDR3 sequence (DNA): TGCGCCAGCAGCTTGGCCTACGGTGGGACCTATAATTCACCCCTCCACTTT. Translation: CASSLAYGGTYNSPLHF. The full variable domain, rest sourced from reference TRBV5-1 and TRBJ1-6, is KAGVTQTPRYLIKTRGQQVTLSCSPISGHRSVSWYQQTPGQGLQFLFEYFSETQRNKGNFPGRFSGRQFSNSRSEMNVSTLELGDSALYLCASSLAYGGTYNSPLHFGNGTRLTVT.

Comments on this clonotype: A read error may produce the germline difference seen at one junction end. The J gene is TRBJ2-7, the V gene TRBV5-1; D gene uncertain. This CDR3 spans 13 amino acids. Germline CDR1 is SGHRS and CDR2 is YFSETQ. This CDR3 is CASSSDVTYEQYF. As DNA, the CDR3 is TGTGCCAGCAGCAGCGACGTAACCTACGAGCAGTACTTC.